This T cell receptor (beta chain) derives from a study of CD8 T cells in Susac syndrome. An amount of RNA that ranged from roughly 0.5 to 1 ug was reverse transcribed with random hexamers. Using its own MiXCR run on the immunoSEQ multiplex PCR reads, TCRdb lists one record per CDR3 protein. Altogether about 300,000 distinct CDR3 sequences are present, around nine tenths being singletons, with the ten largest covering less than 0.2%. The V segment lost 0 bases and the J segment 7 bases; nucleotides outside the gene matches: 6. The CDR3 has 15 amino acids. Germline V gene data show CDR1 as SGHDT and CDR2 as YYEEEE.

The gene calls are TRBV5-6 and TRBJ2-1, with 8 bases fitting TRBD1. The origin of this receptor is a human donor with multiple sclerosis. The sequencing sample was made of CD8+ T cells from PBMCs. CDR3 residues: CASSLESGQGNEQFF. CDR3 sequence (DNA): TGTGCCAGCAGCTTGGAGAGCGGACAGGGAAATGAGCAGTTCTTC. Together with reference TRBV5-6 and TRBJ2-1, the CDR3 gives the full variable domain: DAGVTQSPTHLIKTRGQQVTLRCSPKSGHDTVSWYQQALGQGPQFIFQYYEEEERQRGNFPDRFSGHQFPNYSSELNVNALLLGDSALYLCASSLESGQGNEQFFGPGTRLTVL.